This is a list of T cell receptor beta chains from one sample in a study of regulatory T cells in long-lasting Graves disease. MiXCR was run by TCRdb on the multiplex PCR reads, yielding one entry per CDR3 protein. The sample records 680,000 or so distinct CDR3 sequences, roughly 16% being singletons. The same data also contributed to another study, on T cells in Graves' hyperthyroidism and ophthalmopathy.

Here the sequenced sample was peripheral blood mononuclear cells (PBMCs), taken at new diagnosis, from a patient treated with antithyroid drugs. Every receptor here comes from a woman aged 30 to 39 with Graves disease. The CDR3 runs from the conserved cysteine through the conserved F or W. The D gene is left open where the match is weak. Clone size is not always given. Where it is, it says once, few, many or a class for expanded clones.

TRBJ2-3	-	TRBV20-1	TRBD1	TGCAGTGCTTGGACAGGGGGGACAGATACGCAGTATTTT	CSAWTGGTDTQYF
TRBJ2-4	many	TRBV12-3/TRBV12-4	-	TGTGCCAGCAGTTTTGGTGGTTCGGCCAAAAACATTCAGTACTTC	CASSFGGSAKNIQYF
TRBJ1-1	few	TRBV2	TRBD1	TGTGCCACCTTCGGACAGGCAAGAGTTGAAGCTTTCTTT	CATFGQARVEAFF
TRBJ2-2	many	TRBV6-1	-	TGTGCCAGCAGATCCGGTTCTTTTACCGGGGAGCTGTTTTTT	CASRSGSFTGELFF
TRBJ1-1	many	TRBV2	-	TGTGCCAGCGGGGGACAAATGAACACTGAAGCTTTCTTT	CASGGQMNTEAFF
TRBJ2-2	few	TRBV11-3	-	TGTGCCAGCAGCTTAGAGGCTAGTAGGGGCCTCACCGGGGAGCTGTTTTTT	CASSLEASRGLTGELFF
TRBJ2-6	-	TRBV4-1	-	TGCGCCAGCAGCCAAGGGGGAGGCCAGGCCAACGTCCTGACTTTC	CASSQGGGQANVLTF
TRBJ2-1	-	TRBV6-2/TRBV6-3	-	TGTGCCAGCCCCGAAGGGAGGCAGGGGCTATACAATGAGCAGTTCTTC	CASPEGRQGLYNEQFF
TRBJ2-7	many	TRBV7-2	TRBD1	TGTGCCAGCAGCTCGGACAGGGGAGTCTATGAGCAGTACTTC	CASSSDRGVYEQYF
TRBJ2-5	many	TRBV11-2	-	TGTGCCAGCAGCTCCCACGGACGGAGCCAAGAGACCCAGTACTTC	CASSSHGRSQETQYF
TRBJ2-7	many	TRBV28	TRBD2	TGTGCCAGCAGTACTAGCGCCAACGGGCCCACCCCCTACGAGCAGTACTTC	CASSTSANGPTPYEQYF
TRBJ2-1	-	TRBV7-2	TRBD2	TGTGCCAGCAGCTCTAGTGGCCTAGCGGGAGACAATGAGCAGTTCTTC	CASSSSGLAGDNEQFF
TRBJ2-1	few	TRBV5-1	TRBD2	TGCGCCAGCAGCTTCGGACTAGCGGGAGTCAATGAGCAGTTCTTC	CASSFGLAGVNEQFF
TRBJ2-6	many	TRBV27	-	TGTGCCAGCAGTTTGATCTACTCTGGGGCCAACGTCCTGACTTTC	CASSLIYSGANVLTF
TRBJ2-7	-	TRBV30	TRBD1	TGTGCCTGGAGCGCACATCTCTGGACAGGGCTCTACGAGCAGTACTTC	CAWSAHLWTGLYEQYF
TRBJ1-5	few	TRBV25-1	-	TGTGCCAGCAGTGAAGGAAGGGGTGGACAAAGCAATCAGCCCCAGCATTTT	CASSEGRGGQSNQPQHF
TRBJ2-5	-	TRBV19	-	TGTGCCACGAGGGATACAGGTGTAGAGACCCAGTACTTC	CATRDTGVETQYF
TRBJ2-7	once	TRBV3-1	TRBD1	TGTGCCAGCAGCCAGAGGACAGGGTACGAGCAGTACTTC	CASSQRTGYEQYF
TRBJ2-2	many	TRBV2	-	TGTGCCAGCAGTGAAGGGACAGTCAGGGAGCTGTTTTTT	CASSEGTVRELFF
TRBJ1-2	many	TRBV6-1	TRBD1	TGTGCCAGCAGCTTAGCCCGGGACAGGTTTTCTTCCTATGGCTACACCTTC	CASSLARDRFSSYGYTF
TRBJ1-5	-	TRBV20-1	-	TGCAGTTCGGACCCTCAAGGCTCCGGCAATCAGCCCCAGCATTTT	CSSDPQGSGNQPQHF
TRBJ2-1	many	TRBV2	TRBD1	TGTGCCAGCAGCAGGGACAGGGGGCTTAGTGAGCAGTTCTTC	CASSRDRGLSEQFF
TRBJ2-3	-	TRBV19	TRBD1	TGTGCCAGTAGAGAGACAGGGGCGGCAGATACGCAGTATTTT	CASRETGAADTQYF
TRBJ2-5	-	TRBV19	-	TGTGCCAGTAGTATAGGGGACCAGCATCGGGAGACCCAGTACTTC	CASSIGDQHRETQYF
TRBJ2-3	many	TRBV20-1	-	TGCAGTGCTGTGACGGGTATTAGCACAGATACGCAGTATTTT	CSAVTGISTDTQYF
TRBJ1-4	-	TRBV24-1	TRBD1	TGTGCCACCAGTGATGCCGCAGGGACAGGGGGTGAAAAACTGTTTTTT	CATSDAAGTGGEKLFF
TRBJ1-5	-	TRBV2	-	TGTGCCAGCAGGTCCTCACCCCCCTCCACCGGCAATCAGCCCCAGCATTTT	CASRSSPPSTGNQPQHF
TRBJ1-2	-	TRBV5-4	-	TGTGCCAGCAGCTTCGGTACTACCTATGGCTACACCTTC	CASSFGTTYGYTF
TRBJ2-7	-	TRBV5-6	-	TGTGCCAGCAGCTTGGGTGACCTGAACGAGCAGTACTTC	CASSLGDLNEQYF
TRBJ1-5	few	TRBV6-1	TRBD1	TGTGCCAGCCGCAATGACAGGGTAATTCAGCCCCAGCATTTT	CASRNDRVIQPQHF
TRBJ1-2	many	TRBV28	-	TGTGCCAGCAGTTTACTCCCGGGATCCGGTGGCTACACCTTC	CASSLLPGSGGYTF
TRBJ2-7	-	TRBV20-1	-	TGCAGTGCTAGAGATTATAGCGGTCCTAGCTCCTACGAGCAGTACTTC	CSARDYSGPSSYEQYF
TRBJ1-2	many	TRBV12-3/TRBV12-4	-	TGTGCCAGCACCCCATACGGTGAGGGCTACACCTTC	CASTPYGEGYTF
TRBJ2-3	few	TRBV10-2	TRBD2	TGCGCCAGCAGACTACTAGCGGCCCTCACAGATACGCAGTATTTT	CASRLLAALTDTQYF
TRBJ1-5	many	TRBV5-1	-	TGCGCCAGCAGCTTGGCCCCGGGGAATAGCAATCAGCCCCAGCATTTT	CASSLAPGNSNQPQHF
TRBJ1-2	-	TRBV3-1	-	TGTGCCAGCAGCCAAGGGAGGAGGCTAGCCGACTATGGCTACACCTTC	CASSQGRRLADYGYTF
TRBJ2-1	-	TRBV6-1	TRBD1	TGTGCCAGCAGTCGGACAGGGGGCGGAAGCTCCTACAATGAGCAGTTCTTC	CASSRTGGGSSYNEQFF
TRBJ1-1	many	TRBV6-2/TRBV6-3	TRBD1	TGTGCCAGCAGTCACCGACAGGGTTTGAACACTGAAGCTTTCTTT	CASSHRQGLNTEAFF
TRBJ2-7	many	TRBV7-2	-	TGTGCCAGCAGCTTAGCGGTCCCCACCTACGAGCAGTACTTC	CASSLAVPTYEQYF
TRBJ1-5	many	TRBV20-1	-	TGCAGTGCTAGTGGGGGCAGGGGTCAGCCCCAGCATTTT	CSASGGRGQPQHF
TRBJ1-2	-	TRBV6-6	-	TGTGCCAGCGGGGATCCGGCTACTCTCTATGGCTACACCTTC	CASGDPATLYGYTF
TRBJ2-7	-	TRBV12-3/TRBV12-4	TRBD2	TGTGCCAGCAGGATAGCGGGACTAGACTACGAGCAGTACTTC	CASRIAGLDYEQYF
TRBJ2-1	-	TRBV7-9	-	TGTGCCAGCAGCTTAGGCCGGGAAATGGCGTTCTTC	CASSLGREMAFF
TRBJ1-1	few	TRBV4-2	-	TGTGCCAGCACCCTCCGAACCTCCGGGGGGCCGAACACTGAAGCTTTCTTT	CASTLRTSGGPNTEAFF
TRBJ2-3	-	TRBV25-1	-	TGTGCCAGCAGTGAATACCACACAGATACGCAGTATTTT	CASSEYHTDTQYF
TRBJ2-5	many	TRBV19	TRBD2	TGTGCCAGTAGAAGGACTAGCGGAGAGACCCAGTACTTC	CASRRTSGETQYF